This T cell receptor (beta chain) was recorded in a study of T cells expressing NK-cell markers. For the study at large: It was sorted CD3+CD56+NKG2C+, CD3+CD56+NKG2C- and CD3+CD56-NKG2C+ T cells that supplied the TCR beta repertoires. With respect to HCMV, most of the eight sequenced donors were seropositive, and one was seronegative.

No DNA is given; TCRdb re-called the 5' RACE reads and lists each CDR3 protein once. The sample totals 250,000 to 300,000 distinct CDR3 sequences. The germline CDR1 and CDR2 sequences are SGHDT and YYEEEE. The CDR3 is made up of 17 amino acids. The sequenced material came from blood T cells: a sorted CD56 or NKG2C T cell subset, CD4+ or CD8+ T cells, or bulk PBMC T cells (not recorded which). The chain recombines TRBV5-6 with TRBJ2-4; TCRdb outputs TRBD2, but without DNA this stays unchecked. The sequence was collected from a woman between 18 and 69 years old in good health. CDR3 protein: CASSNSLAGVAKNIQYF. The variable domain in full, with the rest retrieved from reference TRBV5-6 and TRBJ2-4, is DAGVTQSPTHLIKTRGQQVTLRCSPKSGHDTVSWYQQALGQGPQFIFQYYEEEERQRGNFPDRFSGHQFPNYSSELNVNALLLGDSALYLCASSNSLAGVAKNIQYFGAGTRLSVL.